Below are 6 T cell receptor beta chains sequenced from a single sample in a study of T-cell reconstitution after alpha-beta-depleted transplantation in children. This sample's TCRbeta library carried unique molecular identifier barcodes. TCRdb analysed the PCR reads with MiXCR anew, one entry per CDR3 protein. Here the sample spans around 490,000 distinct CDR3 sequences, 9.5% to 12% being singletons. Sequencing used PBMCs, mostly from graft donor cells, obtained 180 days after TCRalphabeta/CD19-depleted stem cell transplant. All receptors come from a female patient aged 2-9 years who had a stem cell transplant for aplastic anemia, so the T cells may come from the graft donor.

This clonotype appeared a few times. The V and J genes are TRBV12-3 or TRBV12-4 and TRBJ2-5; D is perhaps TRBD1 (5 bases). CDR3 size: 14 residues. Trimming removed 5 bases from V and 8 bases from J, with 18 bases in between. CDR3 amino acids: CASSLTGARETQYF. The CDR3 region has the DNA TGTGCCAGCAGTCTCACTGGGGCCAGGGAAACCCAGTACTTC.

Note on this clonotype: This likely comes from a read error, as the CDR3 has no conserved phenylalanine or tryptophan at its end. The chain employs TRBV7-9 and TRBJ1-6, with 7 bases that match TRBD1. J lost 10 bases, V lost 0 bases, and 3 bases had no gene match. The CDR3 is 14 amino acids. In germline, CDR1 is SEHNR, CDR2 FQNEAQ (reference sequence). The CDR3 DNA is TGTGCCAGCAGCTTAGCCACAGGGGTCTCACCCCTCCACTTG. The encoded protein is CASSLATGVSPLHL.

The chain joins TRBV7-3 to TRBJ2-3; 10 nucleotides align to TRBD1. Trimming removed 4 bases from V and 4 bases from J; junction bases left unmatched: 14. The CDR3 totals 18 residues. Per germline, CDR1 SGHTA and CDR2 FQGTGA. The CDR3 DNA is TGTGCCAGCAGCTCACCATCCCGGACAGGGGGGAAAGCAGATACGCAGTATTTT. This encodes CASSSPSRTGGKADTQYF.

V and J are TRBV28 and TRBJ2-2, with 8 bases matching TRBD1. This CDR3 has 15 amino acids. Looked up from germline, CDR1 is MDHEN and CDR2 is SYDVKM. Trimming took 2 bases from V and 5 from J; bases not matched to a gene: 4. The CDR3 bases are TGTGCCAGCAGTTTAGGGAGGACAGGGACCGGGGAGCTGTTTTTT. This encodes CASSLGRTGTGELFF.

This clonotype was detected only a few times. The rearrangement joins TRBV5-1 to TRBJ2-1; 11 nucleotides agree with TRBD2. This CDR3 is built from 18 residues. In germline, CDR1 is SGHRS, CDR2 YFSETQ. V lost 5 bases and J lost 10; bases outside the gene matches: 20. The CDR3 nucleotides read TGCGCCAGCAGTTTCCCCTCAGAGGGTAGCGGGAGGGCCTGGGAGCAGTTCTTC. This encodes CASSFPSEGSGRAWEQFF.

In its sample, this clonotype was seen a few times. The CDR3 sequence: CASSLVFASAAQETQYF. For the CDR3, the DNA is TGTGCCAGCAGCTTGGTTTTCGCCTCAGCGGCTCAAGAGACCCAGTACTTC. The genes are TRBV5-5 and TRBJ2-5; weak D call: TRBD2 (5 bases). V was cut by 0 bases and J by 2 bases, with 17 bases left in between. Germline CDR1 and CDR2: SGHKS and YYEKEE (reference sequence). The CDR3 runs to 17 residues.